A single sample gave rise to the 29 T cell receptor beta chains below, sequenced in a study of CD8+CD57+ T cells in acquired aplastic anemia listed by TCRdb under 2018. Sequencing used an Illumina HiSeq 2000. Genomic DNA served as template for TCR beta VDJ combination and CDR3 sequence profiling. Using fastp trimming at Q25 and MiXCR clonotype assembly, TCRdb reanalyzed the public sequencing data and kept in-frame beta chains. Identical CDR3 protein sequences are pooled into one entry, listed with their most common genes and DNA. Here the sample has around 180,000 distinct CDR3 sequences; just under 65% occur a single time. The ten biggest clones cover 35% to 50% of the sample. The sequencing input was sorted CD4+, CD8+, or CD8+CD57+ T cells (not recorded which) from PBMCs. These receptor sequences come from a human donor in good health.

This clonotype was detected a few times. The chain combines TRBV7-4 with TRBJ2-1, with D maybe TRBD1 (6 bases). V lost 5 bases to trimming and J lost 6 bases, with 11 bases between them. In germline, CDR1 is SGHVT, CDR2 SQSDAQ. This CDR3 comprises 13 residues. CDR3: CASSPGTINEQFF. The CDR3 nucleotides read TGTGCCAGCAGCCCCGGGACAATCAATGAGCAGTTCTTC.

On this clonotype: Likely a read error: the CDR3 ends without its conserved phenylalanine or tryptophan. The rearrangement links TRBV7-9 to TRBJ1-4; D gene uncertain. CDR1 SEHNR and CDR2 FQNEAQ come from the germline V gene (reference sequence). Trimming removed 8 bases from V and 4 bases from J, with 11 bases in between. The CDR3 spans 13 residues. The CDR3 nucleotides read TGTGCCAGCCTATCGTTTGGTAATGAAAAACTGTTTCTT. Translation gives CASLSFGNEKLFL.

Many counts were recorded for this clonotype. J is TRBJ2-7 and V is TRBV6-1; the match to TRBD2 covers 11 bases. This CDR3 spans 14 amino acids. The germline V gene encodes CDR1 MNHNS and CDR2 SASEGT. V gave up 8 bases and J gave up 2 bases; unmatched junction bases: 5. CDR3 sequence: CASAGLADPYEQYF. In nucleotides, the CDR3 is TGTGCCAGCGCGGGACTAGCGGACCCCTACGAGCAGTACTTC.

This clonotype was seen only once. The chain uses TRBV5-1 and TRBJ2-1; perhaps TRBD2 as D (6 bases). The CDR3 runs 16 residues. Germline V lookup: CDR1 SGHRS, CDR2 YFSETQ. The V gene lost 0 bases and the J gene lost 8 bases, with 18 bases spanning the gap. Here the CDR3 DNA reads TGCGCCAGCAGCTTGGCGGGGCTAGCGCGAAGTTATGAGCAGTTCTTC. The encoded protein is CASSLAGLARSYEQFF.

This clonotype was recorded at least ten times. The chain combines TRBV19 with TRBJ2-7, with D possibly being TRBD2 (6 bases). The CDR3 has 14 amino acids. Trimming took off 5 bases at V and 3 bases at J, with 14 bases between the two ends. Germline CDR1 LNHDA, CDR2 SQIVND (reference sequence). CDR3 region: CASSSGVAGYEQYF. The DNA for the CDR3 is TGTGCCAGTAGTTCGGGGGTTGCGGGCTACGAGCAGTACTTC.

This clonotype occurred a few times. The rearrangement uses TRBV7-8 and TRBJ2-5, with D possibly matching TRBD1 (5 bases). V was cut by 5 bases and J by 5 bases, with 12 bases left in between. Germline V gene data show CDR1 as SGHVS and CDR2 as FQNEAQ. CDR3 length: 13 amino acids. The CDR3 reads CASSPDIAETQYF. The CDR3, as DNA: TGTGCCAGCAGCCCGGACATCGCCGAGACCCAGTACTTC.

This clonotype was counted once. The rearrangement joins TRBV20-1 to TRBJ2-7; unclear D gene. V lost 1 base to trimming and J lost 3 bases, with 13 bases between them. This CDR3 contains 14 residues. The germline V gene encodes CDR1 DFQATT and CDR2 SNEGSKA (reference sequence). This CDR3 reads CSARGAPGRYEQYF. The CDR3 DNA reads as TGCAGTGCTAGAGGGGCACCTGGGCGCTACGAGCAGTACTTC.

The rearrangement uses TRBV15 and TRBJ2-1, with TRBD2 matching 8 bases. V lost 0 bases and J lost 5; bases outside the gene matches: 6. Germline lookup yields CDR1 LNHNV and CDR2 YYDKDF (reference sequence). This CDR3 is built from 16 residues. This chain's CDR3 is CATSRDTLAVNNEQFF. The CDR3 nucleotides read TGTGCCACCAGCAGAGATACACTAGCGGTGAACAATGAGCAGTTCTTC. The variable domain in full, completed from reference TRBV15 and TRBJ2-1, reads DAMVIQNPRYQVTQFGKPVTLSCSQTLNHNVMYWYQQKSSQAPKLLFHYYDKDFNNEADTPDNFQSRRPNTSFCFLDIRSPGLGDTAMYLCATSRDTLAVNNEQFFGPGTRLTVL.

This clonotype has a count of ten or more. The V call is TRBV4-1, the J call TRBJ1-5; D remains ambiguous. The CDR3 spans 17 residues. V was clipped by 0 bases and J by 0 bases, with 12 bases between them. Germline values: CDR1 MGHRA, CDR2 YSYEKL. CDR3 nucleotides: TGCGCCAGCAGCCAAGAGCGGGTTCAGCATAGCAATCAGCCCCAGCATTTT. It codes for CASSQERVQHSNQPQHF.

This clonotype has a count of ten or more. The J gene is TRBJ1-1, the V gene TRBV9; 8 positions agree with TRBD1. The CDR3 consists of 14 residues. CDR1 and CDR2 from the germline V gene are SGDLS and YYNGEE. V dropped 4 bases and J dropped 5; count of bases not matched to a gene: 7. The chain's CDR3 is CASSTTGVGTEAFF. The CDR3 coding sequence is TGTGCCAGCAGCACGACAGGGGTGGGAACTGAAGCTTTCTTT.

This rearrangement joins TRBV27 to TRBJ1-2; D not certain. The length of the CDR3 is 11 residues. The V and J ends lost 8 bases and 10 bases respectively, with 14 bases between them. Looked up from germline, CDR1 is MNHEY and CDR2 is SMNVEV (reference sequence). The CDR3 loop is CASGPTSAYTF. The CDR3 region has the DNA TGTGCCAGCGGACCGACTAGCGCCTACACCTTC.

For this clonotype: Being one base from a much bigger clone, this may be a read error. V and J are TRBV5-5 and TRBJ2-7, with a tentative D call TRBD1 (5 bases). Germline CDR1 reads SGHKS; CDR2 reads YYEKEE (reference sequence). There are 13 residues in the CDR3. V lost 6 bases to trimming and J lost 7 bases, with 17 bases between them. CDR3: CASIESRGNEQYF. DNA of the CDR3: TGTGCCAGCATCGAATCTAGGGGAAATGAGCAGTACTTC.

This clonotype was counted ten times or more. The chain employs TRBV7-9 and TRBJ2-5; tentative D call: TRBD2 (5 bases). Germline CDR1 is SEHNR and CDR2 is FQNEAQ (reference sequence). The V end was cut by 5 bases, the J end by 1 base, with 8 bases between. There are 13 residues in the CDR3. This CDR3 reads CASSRGSQETQYF. The DNA of the CDR3 is TGTGCCAGCAGCCGGGGTTCCCAAGAGACCCAGTACTTC.

The chain employs TRBV5-1 and TRBJ2-7; no reliable D call. The CDR3 loop spans 14 amino acids. The V end was cut by 3 bases, the J end by 2 bases, with 12 bases between. Per the germline V gene, CDR1 is SGHRS and CDR2 is YFSETQ. The CDR3 sequence: CASSSTPLAYEQYF. The CDR3 DNA reads as TGCGCCAGCAGCTCCACGCCCCTCGCCTACGAGCAGTACTTC. Full variable domain (rest looked up from reference TRBV5-1 and TRBJ2-7): KAGVTQTPRYLIKTRGQQVTLSCSPISGHRSVSWYQQTPGQGLQFLFEYFSETQRNKGNFPGRFSGRQFSNSRSEMNVSTLELGDSALYLCASSSTPLAYEQYFGPGTRLTVT.

This clonotype was seen a single time. This may arise from a read error, as a much more abundant clone is one base away. The CDR3 sequence: CASGRTSGYEQYF. CDR3 nucleotides: TGTGCCAGCGGGCGGACTAGCGGTTACGAGCAGTACTTC. The V gene is TRBV5-6, the J gene TRBJ2-7; 10 nucleotides line up with TRBD2. J was trimmed by 4 bases and V by 7 bases; bases with no gene match: 5. This CDR3 contains 13 residues. CDR1 and CDR2 from the germline V gene are SGHDT and YYEEEE.

In the case of this clonotype: Germline is not matched at one junction end, which may reflect a read error. The CDR3 spells CSSSGVPGYEQYF. The CDR3 DNA reads TGTTCCTCTTCAGGGGTCCCAGGCTACGAGCAGTACTTC. The genes are TRBV20-1 and TRBJ2-7; a weak D match, TRBD1 (6 bases). Germline V gene sequence: CDR1 DFQATT, CDR2 SNEGSKA (reference sequence). There are 13 residues in the CDR3.

The rearrangement links TRBV25-1 to TRBJ1-4, with D perhaps matching TRBD1 (5 bases). The CDR3 contains 17 residues. V lost 3 bases and J lost 4, with 18 bases in between. Germline assignment: CDR1 MGHDK and CDR2 SYGVNS. The DNA of the CDR3 is TGTGCCAGCAGTGATTTACGGGACGGAGGATATAATGAAAAACTGTTTTTT. It yields the protein CASSDLRDGGYNEKLFF.

V gene TRBV29-1 combines with J gene TRBJ2-5; 9 nucleotides line up with TRBD1. The CDR3 has 14 amino acids. Germline V gene sequence: CDR1 SQVTM, CDR2 ANQGSEA. The trim removed 7 bases at V and 4 bases at J, leaving 10 bases unmatched. The CDR3 here is CSDIPGQGLETQYF. The CDR3 DNA is TGCAGCGATATCCCGGGACAGGGATTAGAGACCCAGTACTTC.

This clonotype was found many times. This chain joins TRBV19 and TRBJ2-1; weak D call: TRBD2 (7 bases). CDR3 size: 13 residues. CDR1 is LNHDA, CDR2 SQIVND, per germline (reference sequence). V was pared by 7 bases and J by 9 bases, with 16 bases between. CDR3 region: CASNLGGGGEQFF. As DNA, the CDR3 is TGTGCCAGTAACCTAGGGGGGGGGGGTGAGCAGTTCTTC.

This clonotype was observed a few times. The chain carries TRBV10-3 and TRBJ2-1, with D perhaps matching TRBD2 (5 bases). Per the germline V gene, CDR1 is ENHRY and CDR2 is SYGVKD. Trimming removed 0 bases at V and 10 bases at J, with 7 bases between. This CDR3 region has 12 residues. The CDR3 loop is CAISESRGEQFF. The CDR3 bases are TGTGCCATCAGTGAGTCCCGGGGAGAGCAGTTCTTC.

This clonotype has a count of ten or more. The genes are TRBV19 and TRBJ2-1; D is ambiguous. This CDR3 is 13 amino acids long. Germline CDR1 and CDR2: LNHDA and SQIVND (reference sequence). V lost 5 bases, J lost 4 bases, and 9 bases lay in between. This CDR3 reads CASSSADYNEQFF. Written as DNA, the CDR3 is TGTGCCAGTAGTTCGGCAGATTACAATGAGCAGTTCTTC.

The V gene is TRBV7-6, the J gene TRBJ2-5; TRBD1 agrees at 9 bases. The trim removed 8 bases at V and 2 bases at J, leaving 6 bases unmatched. CDR3 length equals 14 residues. Looked up from germline, CDR1 is SGHVS and CDR2 is FNYEAQ. This chain's CDR3 is CASRTGTGQETQYF. The CDR3 bases are TGTGCCAGCCGTACCGGGACAGGGCAAGAGACCCAGTACTTC.

This clonotype was found once. CDR3 in DNA: TGTGCCAGCAGCTTGAGGGGACAGGGGTCCTATGAAAAACTGTTTTTT. This encodes CASSLRGQGSYEKLFF. The V call is TRBV5-5, the J call TRBJ1-4; the match to TRBD1 covers 10 bases. J gave up 6 bases and V 1 base, and 6 bases lay outside the gene matches. CDR3 length: 16 residues. CDR1 SGHKS and CDR2 YYEKEE come from the germline V gene (reference sequence).

CDR3 sequence (DNA): TGTGCCAGTAAACAAGGACTAGCGCAGGGGAAAGAGACCCAGTACTTC. Translating gives CASKQGLAQGKETQYF. The rearrangement links TRBV19 to TRBJ2-5; 9 bases line up with TRBD2. The CDR3 runs to 16 residues. The germline V gene encodes CDR1 LNHDA and CDR2 SQIVND (reference sequence). Trimming at V came to 7 bases and at J to 3 bases, leaving 12 bases not matched to a gene.

The chain links TRBV12-3 or TRBV12-4 to TRBJ1-1; possible D gene TRBD1, 5 bases. Trimming shortened V by 6 bases and J by 10 bases, and 18 bases separated the two germline ends. The CDR3 runs 13 residues. CDR3 loop: CASSLGDTGGAFF. CDR3 nucleotides: TGTGCCAGCAGCTTGGGGGATACAGGAGGAGCTTTCTTT.

Comment on this clonotype: At one of its ends the junction is not consistent with the germline gene, which may arise from a read error. The V and J genes are TRBV5-4 and TRBJ1-5, with 7 bases aligning to TRBD1. CDR1 is SGHNT, CDR2 YYREEE, per germline (reference sequence). The CDR3 loop spans 15 amino acids. This CDR3 is CASSLTGKSNQPQHF. DNA of the CDR3: TGCGCCAGCAGCTTGACAGGGAAGAGCAATCAGCCCCAGCATTTT.

This clonotype has only a few counts. The genes are TRBV7-6 and TRBJ2-5; 7 nucleotides agree with TRBD1. The germline CDR1 and CDR2 sequences are SGHVS and FNYEAQ. J lost 4 bases, V lost 5 bases, and 4 bases had no gene match. CDR3 length: 13 residues. The CDR3 sequence: CASSVQGRETQYF. DNA for the CDR3: TGTGCCAGCAGCGTACAGGGGCGAGAGACCCAGTACTTC.

The rearrangement joins TRBV20-1 to TRBJ2-7, with 9 bases aligning to TRBD2. Germline CDR1 and CDR2: DFQATT and SNEGSKA (reference sequence). The CDR3 length is 14 residues. V was clipped by 3 bases and J by 3 bases; unmatched bases: 6. The CDR3: CSASSREGNYEQYF. The CDR3 nucleotides are TGCAGTGCTAGCTCGCGGGAGGGAAACTACGAGCAGTACTTC.

The V call is TRBV20-1, the J call TRBJ2-7; 11 nucleotides match TRBD2. V dropped 5 bases and J dropped 4; count of bases not matched to a gene: 13. The CDR3 runs to 16 residues. Per germline, CDR1 DFQATT and CDR2 SNEGSKA (reference sequence). For the CDR3, the DNA is TGCAGTGCTGCACGTGGGACTAGCGGAGATGGATACGAGCAGTACTTC. This codes for CSAARGTSGDGYEQYF.